The 4 T cell receptor beta chains below all came from one sample that was sequenced in a study of CD8 T cells in Susac syndrome. The authors reverse transcribed roughly 0.45 to 1 ug RNA with random hexamers. TCRdb itself ran the immunoSEQ multiplex PCR reads through MiXCR, one entry per CDR3 protein. This sample carries tens of thousands of distinct CDR3 sequences, 90% to 95% of them seen once, and the ten largest clones take 0.5% to 0.6%. Sequencing was performed on CD8+ T cells from PBMCs. The receptors were gathered from a human donor with multiple sclerosis.

The chain uses TRBV7-2 and TRBJ1-4; no clear D gene. This CDR3 has 14 residues. Trimming took off 2 bases at V and 3 bases at J, with 7 bases between the two ends. In germline, CDR1 is SGHTA, CDR2 FQGNSA. The CDR3 sequence is CASSLWQSNEKLFF. In nucleotides, the CDR3 is TGTGCCAGCAGCTTATGGCAGTCTAATGAAAAACTGTTTTTT. The variable domain in full, with the rest retrieved from reference TRBV7-2 and TRBJ1-4, is GAGVSQSPSNKVTEKGKDVELRCDPISGHTALYWYRQSLGQGLEFLIYFQGNSAPDKSGLPSDRFSAERTGGSVSTLTIQRTQQEDSAVYLCASSLWQSNEKLFFGSGTQLSVL.

The J gene is TRBJ2-2, the V gene TRBV28, with D maybe TRBD1 (5 bases). Germline loops: CDR1 MDHEN, CDR2 SYDVKM. The ends were cut back, 3 bases at V and 8 bases at J, with 13 bases in the middle. The CDR3 totals 14 residues. The CDR3 loop reads CASSLGLSAGELFF. CDR3 bases: TGTGCCAGCAGTTTGGGGCTCTCGGCGGGGGAGCTGTTTTTT.

The rearrangement joins TRBV27 to TRBJ1-2; a weak D match, TRBD1 (5 bases). Deletions cut 1 base from V and 6 bases from J, with 15 bases between. CDR3 size: 15 residues. Per germline, CDR1 MNHEY and CDR2 SMNVEV (reference sequence). The CDR3 protein is CASSLWSQGLDGYTF. The CDR3 DNA reads TGTGCCAGCAGTTTATGGAGTCAGGGCTTGGATGGCTACACCTTC.

V gene TRBV27 combines with J gene TRBJ1-2; TRBD1 might be the D (5 bases). The ends were cut back, 1 base at V and 8 bases at J, with 11 bases in the middle. This CDR3 contains 13 residues. In germline, CDR1 is MNHEY, CDR2 SMNVEV (reference sequence). The CDR3 protein is CASSLYQGEGYTF. The CDR3, as DNA: TGTGCCAGCAGTTTATATCAAGGGGAAGGCTACACCTTC.